This T cell receptor beta chain stems from a study of shared clonotypes between healthy human individuals. Whole-study context: Each donor contributed plates that comprised three CD4 naive, three CD4 memory, two CD8 naive and one CD8 memory. Findings and caveats of the study: Approximately 5% was the fraction of naive CD4 clonotypes found shared across a few donors. The genetic and exposure-history diversity represented was limited by few donors.

Produced via immunoSEQ multiplex PCR; TCRdb's table is partial and in-frame only. Of around 200,000 clones listed, approximately 70% were seen once; the top ten hold around 9.3%. The CDR3 runs 15 residues. With 1 base clipped from V and 7 bases from J, the junction kept 3 bases outside the gene matches. Germline-derived CDR1 and CDR2 are SGHDN and FVKESK. Participating donors were healthy, HIV-negative adults free of recent acute infections or vaccinations. In this sample, this clone turned up once. Its antigen is as yet unknown. The chain combines TRBV14 with TRBJ2-1, with TRBD2 matching over 11 bases. The origin of this receptor is a young man in good health. The sample was memory CD4+ T cells sorted from blood. Subset defined: CD45RA-negative fraction. DNA of the CDR3: TGTGCCAGCAGCCAAGGTCTAGCGGGAGGTAATGAGCAGTTCTTC. This codes for CASSQGLAGGNEQFF.